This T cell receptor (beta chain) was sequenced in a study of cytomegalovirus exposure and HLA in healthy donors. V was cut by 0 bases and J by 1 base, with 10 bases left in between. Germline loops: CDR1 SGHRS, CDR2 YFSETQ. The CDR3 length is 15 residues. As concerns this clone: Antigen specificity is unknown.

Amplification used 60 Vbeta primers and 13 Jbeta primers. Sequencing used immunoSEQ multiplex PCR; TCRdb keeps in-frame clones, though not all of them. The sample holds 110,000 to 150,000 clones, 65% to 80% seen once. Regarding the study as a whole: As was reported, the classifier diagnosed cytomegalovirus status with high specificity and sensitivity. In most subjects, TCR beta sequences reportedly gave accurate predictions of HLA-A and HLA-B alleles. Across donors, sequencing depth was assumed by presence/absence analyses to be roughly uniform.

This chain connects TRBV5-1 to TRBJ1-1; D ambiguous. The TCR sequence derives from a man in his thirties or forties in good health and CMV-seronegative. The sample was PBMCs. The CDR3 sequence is CASSLGAVPNTEAFF. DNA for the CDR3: TGCGCCAGCAGCTTGGGTGCGGTGCCGAACACTGAAGCTTTCTTT.